The 18 T cell receptor beta chains given below trace back to one sample, sequenced in a study of blood T cell repertoires in COVID-19. Clones were sequenced by immunoSEQ multiplex PCR, and TCRdb holds only the in-frame ones, with some missing. The table includes 53,000 or so clones, approximately 90% detected once. Sequenced sample: peripheral blood. These TCRs come from an elderly man with acute or convalescent COVID-19.

V and J are TRBV7-9 and TRBJ1-5; TRBD1 is a possible D gene (5 bases). Germline CDR1 and CDR2: SEHNR and FQNEAQ (reference sequence). V lost 5 bases and J lost 7, with 18 bases in between. The CDR3 loop spans 15 amino acids. CDR3 coding DNA: TGTGCCAGCAGCCTGAGCGGGGGAGCAAGACAGCCCCAGCATTTT. Translation gives CASSLSGGARQPQHF.

The chain is built from TRBV2 and TRBJ1-2, with D possibly TRBD1 on 5 matching bases. Germline V gene sequence: CDR1 SNHLY, CDR2 FYNNEI. Trimming took off 3 bases at V and 4 bases at J, with 12 bases between the two ends. This CDR3 spans 14 amino acids. The DNA of the CDR3 is TGTGCCAGCAGTGAGGGAGGGGTGGCCTATGGCTACACCTTC. As protein: CASSEGGVAYGYTF.

The genes are TRBV5-4 and TRBJ2-2; weak D call: TRBD2 (6 bases). Trimming shortened V by 5 bases and J by 5 bases, and 13 bases separated the two germline ends. Germline loops: CDR1 SGHNT, CDR2 YYREEE (reference sequence). The CDR3 runs 14 residues. CDR3 nucleotides: TGTGCCAGCAGGGACGGAGGGATTACCGGGGAGCTGTTTTTT. It is translated as CASRDGGITGELFF.

CDR3 sequence reads: CASSVGGGKSTGELFF. The CDR3 region has the DNA TGTGCCAGCAGCGTAGGCGGGGGAAAGAGCACCGGGGAGCTGTTTTTT. The chain uses TRBV9 and TRBJ2-2; 7 bases fit TRBD2. V shed 0 bases, J shed 4 bases, and the junction held 6 bases outside the gene matches. The CDR3 runs to 16 residues. Germline V gene lookup returns CDR1 SGDLS and CDR2 YYNGEE.

This chain uses TRBV15 with TRBJ1-2; D is uncertain. The CDR3 loop spans 16 amino acids. Trimming took off 0 bases at V and 6 bases at J, with 17 bases between the two ends. Germline CDR1 reads LNHNV; CDR2 reads YYDKDF (reference sequence). CDR3 region: CATSREPFWPPNGYTF. The CDR3 DNA is TGTGCCACCAGCAGAGAGCCTTTCTGGCCCCCGAATGGCTACACCTTC.

The J gene is TRBJ2-5, the V gene TRBV19; 8 bases line up with TRBD2. CDR3 length: 14 amino acids. With 7 bases clipped from V and 4 bases from J, the junction kept 8 bases outside the gene matches. Per germline, CDR1 LNHDA and CDR2 SQIVND (reference sequence). The CDR3 region is CASNTGTRRETQYF. For the CDR3, the DNA is TGTGCCAGTAATACCGGGACTAGGAGAGAGACCCAGTACTTC.

The genes are TRBV9 and TRBJ1-1; no reliable D call. This CDR3 spans 13 amino acids. V lost 2 bases and J 1 base, leaving 6 bases between the germline ends. CDR1 and CDR2 from the germline V gene are SGDLS and YYNGEE. The CDR3 is CASSVEQNTEAFF. The CDR3 DNA follows: TGTGCCAGCAGCGTCGAGCAGAACACTGAAGCTTTCTTT. Together with reference TRBV9 and TRBJ1-1, the CDR3 gives the full variable domain: DSGVTQTPKHLITATGQRVTLRCSPRSGDLSVYWYQQSLDQGLQFLIQYYNGEERAKGNILERFSAQQFPDLHSELNLSSLELGDSALYFCASSVEQNTEAFFGQGTRLTVV.

This sequence joins TRBV28 and TRBJ1-1; TRBD1 matches 7 bases. There are 15 residues in the CDR3. The germline gives CDR1 MDHEN, CDR2 SYDVKM. With 8 bases clipped from V and 5 bases from J, the junction kept 14 bases outside the gene matches. DNA of the CDR3: TGTGCCAGCCTCCCACGACCGACAGGGTCGACTGAAGCTTTCTTT. It is translated as CASLPRPTGSTEAFF. Full variable domain (missing parts from reference TRBV28 and TRBJ1-1): DVKVTQSSRYLVKRTGEKVFLECVQDMDHENMFWYRQDPGLGLRLIYFSYDVKMKEKGDIPEGYSVSREKKERFSLILESASTNQTSMYLCASLPRPTGSTEAFFGQGTRLTVV.

The table lists this clone with a few counts. J is TRBJ1-2 and V is TRBV28; 9 bases are shared with TRBD1. The J segment lost 6 bases and the V segment lost 6 bases, leaving 17 bases of the junction unmatched. Germline CDR1 reads MDHEN; CDR2 reads SYDVKM. The CDR3 is 17 residues long. The CDR3 spells CASSKTVVKRTGDGYTF. DNA of the CDR3: TGTGCCAGCAGCAAAACGGTAGTGAAAAGGACAGGGGATGGCTACACCTTC.

This chain joins TRBV7-9 and TRBJ1-4, with D uncertain. Deletions cut 4 bases from V and 7 bases from J, with 13 bases between. CDR3 size: 14 residues. The germline V gene has CDR1 SEHNR and CDR2 FQNEAQ (reference sequence). DNA of the CDR3: TGTGCCAGCAGCTCTCGAAACTCAGGTGAAAAACTGTTTTTT. This codes for CASSSRNSGEKLFF.

V usage is TRBV5-1 and J usage is TRBJ1-2; TRBD1 agrees at 10 bases. This CDR3 is 17 amino acids long. V lost 4 bases to trimming and J lost 6 bases; unmatched junction nucleotides: 15. Germline CDR1 SGHRS, CDR2 YFSETQ. The CDR3: CASSGPGQGRNGDGYTF. For the CDR3, the DNA is TGCGCCAGCAGCGGACCGGGACAGGGGAGGAATGGAGATGGCTACACCTTC.

The chain has TRBV30 and TRBJ2-5, with D unclear. Germline V gene lookup returns CDR1 GTSNPN and CDR2 SVGIG (reference sequence). The CDR3 contains 12 residues. V lost 0 bases and J lost 3, with 5 bases in between. The CDR3 is CAWSVSEETQYF. Written as DNA, the CDR3 is TGTGCCTGGAGTGTTTCAGAAGAGACCCAGTACTTC.

The CDR3 spells CASSWGTGVYNEQFF. CDR3 sequence (DNA): TGCGCCAGCAGCTGGGGGACAGGGGTTTACAATGAGCAGTTCTTC. The chain links TRBV5-1 to TRBJ2-1; TRBD1 matches at 10 bases. The CDR3 contains 15 residues. Germline V gene data show CDR1 as SGHRS and CDR2 as YFSETQ. V lost 3 bases to trimming and J lost 4 bases; unmatched junction nucleotides: 4.

The V call is TRBV19, the J call TRBJ1-2, with TRBD1 as a possible D gene (5 bases). The germline V and J ends were trimmed by 0 bases and 8 bases, with 13 bases remaining between them. Germline CDR1 is LNHDA and CDR2 is SQIVND (reference sequence). The CDR3 is 14 residues long. CDR3 in amino acids: CASSIDTGRTGYTF. CDR3 coding DNA: TGTGCCAGTAGTATAGATACCGGGCGGACAGGCTACACCTTC.

The chain has TRBV12-3 or TRBV12-4 and TRBJ1-5, with D perhaps matching TRBD1 (5 bases). The CDR3 has 13 amino acids. Deletions cut 5 bases from V and 7 bases from J, with 12 bases between. The CDR3 here is CASSTQVSQPQHF. The CDR3 nucleotides read TGTGCCAGCAGTACACAGGTCTCACAGCCCCAGCATTTT.

The V call is TRBV5-4, the J call TRBJ2-1; 15 bases are shared with TRBD2. After removal of 3 bases from V and 4 bases from J, the junction contained 2 bases not matched to a gene. Germline CDR1 and CDR2: SGHNT and YYREEE (reference sequence). CDR3 length: 16 residues. CDR3 DNA: TGTGCCAGCAGCTCGGGACTAGCGGGGGGATACAATGAGCAGTTCTTC. It encodes CASSSGLAGGYNEQFF. The complete variable domain, with remaining parts taken from reference TRBV5-4 and TRBJ2-1, reads ETGVTQSPTHLIKTRGQQVTLRCSSQSGHNTVSWYQQALGQGPQFIFQYYREEENGRGNFPPRFSGLQFPNYSSELNVNALELDDSALYLCASSSGLAGGYNEQFFGPGTRLTVL.

CDR3 region: CASSVGQGPQMTLHF. CDR3 bases: TGTGCCAGCAGCGTCGGGCAGGGCCCTCAAATGACCCTCCACTTT. The V gene is TRBV9, the J gene TRBJ1-6, with a weak D call TRBD1 (5 bases). V was trimmed by 2 bases and J by 14 bases, leaving 20 bases between them. The CDR3 contains 15 residues. The germline V gene has CDR1 SGDLS and CDR2 YYNGEE.

V gene TRBV27 combines with J gene TRBJ1-4, with TRBD1 matching 8 bases. CDR1 MNHEY and CDR2 SMNVEV come from the germline V gene (reference sequence). The CDR3 length is 14 residues. After removal of 10 bases from V and 7 bases from J, the junction contained 11 bases not matched to a gene. The CDR3 nucleotides are TGTGCCACCTCCAGACAGGGGCAGGGTGAAAAACTGTTTTTT. It is translated as CATSRQGQGEKLFF.